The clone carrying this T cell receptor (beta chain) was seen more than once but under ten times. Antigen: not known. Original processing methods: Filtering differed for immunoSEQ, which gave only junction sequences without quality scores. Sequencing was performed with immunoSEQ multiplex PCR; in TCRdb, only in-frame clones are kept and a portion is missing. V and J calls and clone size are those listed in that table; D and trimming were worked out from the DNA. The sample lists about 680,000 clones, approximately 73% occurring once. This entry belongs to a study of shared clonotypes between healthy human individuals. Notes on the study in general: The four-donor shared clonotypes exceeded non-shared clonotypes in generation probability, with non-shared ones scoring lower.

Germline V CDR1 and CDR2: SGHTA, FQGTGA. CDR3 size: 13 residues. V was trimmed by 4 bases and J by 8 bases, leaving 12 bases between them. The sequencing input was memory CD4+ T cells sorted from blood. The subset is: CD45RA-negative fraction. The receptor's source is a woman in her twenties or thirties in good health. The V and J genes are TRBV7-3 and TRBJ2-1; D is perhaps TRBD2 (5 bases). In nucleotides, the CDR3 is TGTGCCAGCAGCTCGGACTCCAACTATGAGCAGTTCTTC. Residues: CASSSDSNYEQFF.